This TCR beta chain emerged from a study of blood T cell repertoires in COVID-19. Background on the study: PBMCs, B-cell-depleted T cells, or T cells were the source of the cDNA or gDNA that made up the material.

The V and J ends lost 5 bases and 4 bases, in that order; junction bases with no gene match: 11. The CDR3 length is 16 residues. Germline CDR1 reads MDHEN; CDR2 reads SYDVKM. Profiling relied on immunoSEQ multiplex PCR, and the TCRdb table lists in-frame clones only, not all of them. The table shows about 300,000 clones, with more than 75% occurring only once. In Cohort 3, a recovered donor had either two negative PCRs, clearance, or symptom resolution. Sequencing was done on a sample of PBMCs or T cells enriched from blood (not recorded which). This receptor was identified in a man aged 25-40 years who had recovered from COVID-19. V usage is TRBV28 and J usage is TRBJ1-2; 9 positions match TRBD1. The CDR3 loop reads CASSTAGTGLVYGYTF. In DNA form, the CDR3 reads TGTGCCAGCAGTACGGCCGGGACAGGGCTTGTCTATGGCTACACCTTC.